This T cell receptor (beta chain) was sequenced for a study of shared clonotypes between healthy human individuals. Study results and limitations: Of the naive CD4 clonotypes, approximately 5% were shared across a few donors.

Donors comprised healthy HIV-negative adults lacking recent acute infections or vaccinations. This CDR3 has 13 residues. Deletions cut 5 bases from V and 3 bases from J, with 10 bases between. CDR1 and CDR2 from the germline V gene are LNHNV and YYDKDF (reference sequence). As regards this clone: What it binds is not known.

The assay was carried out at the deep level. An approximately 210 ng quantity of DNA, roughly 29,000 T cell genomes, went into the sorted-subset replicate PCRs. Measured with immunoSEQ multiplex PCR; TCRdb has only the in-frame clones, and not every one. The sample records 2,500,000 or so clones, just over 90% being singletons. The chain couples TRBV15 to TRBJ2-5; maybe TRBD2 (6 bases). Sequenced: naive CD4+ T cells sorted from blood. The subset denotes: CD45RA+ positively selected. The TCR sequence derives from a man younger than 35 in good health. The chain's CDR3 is CATSSRLEETQYF. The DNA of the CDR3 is TGTGCCACCAGCTCTAGACTAGAAGAGACCCAGTACTTC.